The rows below give T cell receptor beta chains drawn from one sample of a study of cytomegalovirus exposure and HLA in healthy donors. The protocol was immunoSEQ multiplex PCR, while the TCRdb copy is restricted to in-frame clones and leaves out a portion. The sample records 150,000 to 200,000 clones, 79% being singletons. Material: PBMCs. These TCRs come from a woman in her fifties or sixties in good health and CMV-seronegative. Each CDR3 is given with its conserved first and last residue. The D gene is left open where the match is weak. Rows may omit the clone size; those that give it use once, few, many or a size class.

.	.	TRBV28	TRBJ1-2	TGTGCCAGCAGGGTAACAGGGCCGTATGGCTACACCTTC	CASRVTGPYGYTF
.	.	TRBV5-8	TRBJ2-3	TGTGCCAGCAGCTTGGTCTCGGGAGGCACAGATACGCAGTATTTT	CASSLVSGGTDTQYF
.	TRBD1	TRBV10-2	TRBJ2-2	TGCGCCAGCAGGGGGACAGGGAACACCGGGGAGCTGTTTTTT	CASRGTGNTGELFF
.	.	TRBV29-1	TRBJ1-2	TGCAGCGTCCTAGTAGATGGCTACACCTTC	CSVLVDGYTF
once	TRBD1	TRBV7-7	TRBJ2-1	TGTGCCAGCAGCTTAGGAGCTGGGACAGGGGCTTCCAATGAGCAGTTCTTC	CASSLGAGTGASNEQFF
.	TRBD1	TRBV7-7	TRBJ2-2	TGTGCTAGCAGCCCAGGGGGCACCGGGGAGCTGTTTTTT	CASSPGGTGELFF
.	.	TRBV14	TRBJ2-7	TGTGCCAGCAGCCGAAAGATAGGGGAATATTCTTACGAGCAGTACTTC	CASSRKIGEYSYEQYF
.	TRBD1	TRBV4-2	TRBJ1-2	TGTGCCAGCAGCCGAGGGACAGGTCTCGATGGCTACACCTTC	CASSRGTGLDGYTF
.	TRBD2	TRBV19	TRBJ2-2	TGTGCCAGTACCTCGGGTAGCGGGGGGGCGAACACCGGGGAGCTGTTTTTT	CASTSGSGGANTGELFF
.	TRBD1	TRBV5-1	TRBJ2-6	TGCGCCAGCTCAGGACAGGGCTACTCTGGGGCCAACGTCCTGACTTTC	CASSGQGYSGANVLTF
.	.	TRBV7-7	TRBJ2-7	TGTGCTAGCAGCTCCTCCCCTGGGAGTACCAACGAGCAGTACTTC	CASSSSPGSTNEQYF
.	.	TRBV6-5	TRBJ1-6	TGTGCCAGCAGTTCCTTTAATTCACCCCTCCACTTT	CASSSFNSPLHF
.	.	TRBV28	TRBJ2-5	TGTGCCAGCAGTCGGGGAGACGGTCCCCAAGAGACCCAGTACTTC	CASSRGDGPQETQYF
few	TRBD2	TRBV6-5	TRBJ2-7	TGTGCCAGCAGTTACTCGTGGGCGGGAGGCGCCTACGAGCAGTACTTC	CASSYSWAGGAYEQYF
.	TRBD1	TRBV18	TRBJ2-7	TGTGCCAGCTCACTGACGGGACAGGGGACCTACGAGCAGTACTTC	CASSLTGQGTYEQYF
.	TRBD2	TRBV5-1	TRBJ2-1	TGCGCCAGCAGCTTGGAGGCGGGGGGCTACAATGAGCAGTTCTTC	CASSLEAGGYNEQFF
few	TRBD1	TRBV4-3	TRBJ2-3	TGCGCCAGCAGCCAAGAGGGACAGGGGGCGGCAGATACGCAGTATTTT	CASSQEGQGAADTQYF